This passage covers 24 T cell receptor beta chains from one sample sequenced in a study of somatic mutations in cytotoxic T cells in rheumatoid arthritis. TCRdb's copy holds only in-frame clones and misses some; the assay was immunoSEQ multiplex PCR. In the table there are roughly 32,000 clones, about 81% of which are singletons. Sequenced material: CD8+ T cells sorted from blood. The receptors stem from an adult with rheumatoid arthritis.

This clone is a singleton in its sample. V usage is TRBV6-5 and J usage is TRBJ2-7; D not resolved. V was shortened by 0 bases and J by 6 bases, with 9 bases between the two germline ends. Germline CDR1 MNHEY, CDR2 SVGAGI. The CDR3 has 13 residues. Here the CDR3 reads CASSYSKVSEQYF. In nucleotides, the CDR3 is TGTGCCAGCAGTTACTCGAAGGTGAGCGAGCAGTACTTC.

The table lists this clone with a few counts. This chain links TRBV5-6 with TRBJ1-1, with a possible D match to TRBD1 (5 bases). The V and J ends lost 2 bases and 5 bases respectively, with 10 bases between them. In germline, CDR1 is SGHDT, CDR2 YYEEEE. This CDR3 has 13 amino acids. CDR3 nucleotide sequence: TGTGCCAGCAGCTTAGTGGGGCAGACTGAAGCTTTCTTT. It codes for CASSLVGQTEAFF.

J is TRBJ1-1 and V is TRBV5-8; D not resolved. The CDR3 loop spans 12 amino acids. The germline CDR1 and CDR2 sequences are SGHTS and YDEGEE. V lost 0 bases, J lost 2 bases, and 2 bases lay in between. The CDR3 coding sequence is TGTGCCAGCAGCTTGGTCAACACTGAAGCTTTCTTT. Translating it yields CASSLVNTEAFF.

The CDR3 loop reads CASSPWTDLYGYTF. The CDR3 DNA sequence: TGTGCCAGCAGTCCTTGGACAGACCTCTATGGCTACACCTTC. This chain joins TRBV27 and TRBJ1-2; D might be TRBD1 (6 bases). The CDR3 length is 14 residues. Trimming took 5 bases from V and 4 from J, leaving 14 bases between them. Germline V gene sequence: CDR1 MNHEY, CDR2 SMNVEV (reference sequence).

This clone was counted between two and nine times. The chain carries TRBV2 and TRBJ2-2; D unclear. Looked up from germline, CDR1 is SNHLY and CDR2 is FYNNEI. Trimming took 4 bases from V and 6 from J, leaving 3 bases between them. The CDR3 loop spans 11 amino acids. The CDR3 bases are TGTGCCAGCAGTGTCGCCGGGGAGCTGTTTTTT. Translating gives CASSVAGELFF. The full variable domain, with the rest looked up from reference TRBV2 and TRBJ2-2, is EPEVTQTPSHQVTQMGQEVILRCVPISNHLYFYWYRQILGQKVEFLVSFYNNEISEKSEIFDDQFSVERPDGSNFTLKIRSTKLEDSAMYFCASSVAGELFFGEGSRLTVL.

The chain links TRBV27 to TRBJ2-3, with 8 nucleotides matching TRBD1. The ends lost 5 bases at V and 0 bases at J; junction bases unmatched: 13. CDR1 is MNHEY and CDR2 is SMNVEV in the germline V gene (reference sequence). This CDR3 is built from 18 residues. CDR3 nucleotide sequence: TGTGCCAGCAGTCAGACCGGGACAGGTCGATATAGCACAGATACGCAGTATTTT. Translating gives CASSQTGTGRYSTDTQYF.

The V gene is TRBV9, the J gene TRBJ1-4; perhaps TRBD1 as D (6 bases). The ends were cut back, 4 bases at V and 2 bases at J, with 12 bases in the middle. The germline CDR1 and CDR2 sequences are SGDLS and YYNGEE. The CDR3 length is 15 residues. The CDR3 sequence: CASSHTGLTNEKLFF. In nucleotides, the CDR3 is TGTGCCAGCAGCCATACAGGGCTCACTAATGAAAAACTGTTTTTT.

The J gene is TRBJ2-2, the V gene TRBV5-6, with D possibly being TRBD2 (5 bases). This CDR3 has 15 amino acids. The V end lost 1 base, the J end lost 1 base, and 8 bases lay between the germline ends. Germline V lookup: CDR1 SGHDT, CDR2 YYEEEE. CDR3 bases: TGTGCCAGCAGCTTGTTCGGGGTGAACACCGGGGAGCTGTTTTTT. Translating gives CASSLFGVNTGELFF.

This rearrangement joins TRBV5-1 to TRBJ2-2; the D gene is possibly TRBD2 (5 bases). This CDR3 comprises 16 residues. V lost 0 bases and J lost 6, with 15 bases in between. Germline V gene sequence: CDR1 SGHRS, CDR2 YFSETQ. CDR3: CASSLAAGRTPGELFF. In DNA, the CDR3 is TGCGCCAGCAGCTTGGCCGCGGGCAGGACCCCCGGGGAGCTGTTTTTT.

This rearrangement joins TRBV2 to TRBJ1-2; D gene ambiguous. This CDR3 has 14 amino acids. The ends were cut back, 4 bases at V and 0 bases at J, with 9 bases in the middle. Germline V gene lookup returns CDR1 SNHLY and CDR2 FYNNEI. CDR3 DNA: TGTGCCAGCAGTGTAGTCGGAGCTAACTATGGCTACACCTTC. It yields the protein CASSVVGANYGYTF.

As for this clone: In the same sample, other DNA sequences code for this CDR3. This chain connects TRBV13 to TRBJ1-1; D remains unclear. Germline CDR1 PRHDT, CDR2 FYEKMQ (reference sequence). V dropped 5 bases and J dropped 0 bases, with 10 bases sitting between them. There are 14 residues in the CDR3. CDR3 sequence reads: CASSVGGMNTEAFF. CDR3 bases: TGTGCCAGCAGCGTGGGAGGGATGAACACTGAAGCTTTCTTT. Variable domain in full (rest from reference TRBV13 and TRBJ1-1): AAGVIQSPRHLIKEKRETATLKCYPIPRHDTVYWYQQGPGQDPQFLISFYEKMQSDKGSIPDRFSAQQFSDYHSELNMSSLELGDSALYFCASSVGGMNTEAFFGQGTRLTVV.

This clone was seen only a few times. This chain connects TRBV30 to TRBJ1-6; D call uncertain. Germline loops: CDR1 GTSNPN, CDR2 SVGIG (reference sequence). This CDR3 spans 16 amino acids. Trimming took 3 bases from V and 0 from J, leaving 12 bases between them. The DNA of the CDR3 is TGTGCCTGGAGCCAGGCCGTGGACTCCTATAATTCACCCCTCCACTTT. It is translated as CAWSQAVDSYNSPLHF.

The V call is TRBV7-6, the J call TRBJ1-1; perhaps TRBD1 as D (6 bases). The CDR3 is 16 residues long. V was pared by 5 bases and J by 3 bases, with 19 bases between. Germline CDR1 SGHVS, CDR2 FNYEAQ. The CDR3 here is CASSPPGHPSDTEAFF. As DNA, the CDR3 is TGTGCCAGCAGCCCTCCGGGACACCCCTCGGACACTGAAGCTTTCTTT.

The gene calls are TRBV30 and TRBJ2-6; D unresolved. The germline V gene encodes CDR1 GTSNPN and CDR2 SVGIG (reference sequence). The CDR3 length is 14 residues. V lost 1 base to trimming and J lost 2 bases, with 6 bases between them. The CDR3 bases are TGTGCCTGGAGTGGGGAAGCTGGGGCCAACGTCCTGACTTTC. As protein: CAWSGEAGANVLTF.

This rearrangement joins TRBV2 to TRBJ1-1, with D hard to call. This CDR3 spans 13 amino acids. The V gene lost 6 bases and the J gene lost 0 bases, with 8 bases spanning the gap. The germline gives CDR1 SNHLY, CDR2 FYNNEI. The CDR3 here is CASRPPMNTEAFF. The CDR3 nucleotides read TGTGCCAGCAGACCCCCAATGAACACTGAAGCTTTCTTT.

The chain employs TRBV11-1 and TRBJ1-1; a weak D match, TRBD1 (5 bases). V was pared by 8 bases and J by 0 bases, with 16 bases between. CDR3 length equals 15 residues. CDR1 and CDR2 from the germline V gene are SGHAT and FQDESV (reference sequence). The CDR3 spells CASGPLPGVNTEAFF. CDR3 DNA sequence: TGTGCCAGCGGTCCTCTTCCGGGGGTGAACACTGAAGCTTTCTTT.

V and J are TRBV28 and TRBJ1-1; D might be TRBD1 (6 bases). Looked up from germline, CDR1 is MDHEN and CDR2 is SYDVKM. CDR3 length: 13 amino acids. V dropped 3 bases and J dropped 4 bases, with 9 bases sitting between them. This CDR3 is CASSLTGTTEAFF. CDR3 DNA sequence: TGTGCCAGCAGTTTGACAGGAACCACTGAAGCTTTCTTT. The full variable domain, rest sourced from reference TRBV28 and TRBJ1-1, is DVKVTQSSRYLVKRTGEKVFLECVQDMDHENMFWYRQDPGLGLRLIYFSYDVKMKEKGDIPEGYSVSREKKERFSLILESASTNQTSMYLCASSLTGTTEAFFGQGTRLTVV.

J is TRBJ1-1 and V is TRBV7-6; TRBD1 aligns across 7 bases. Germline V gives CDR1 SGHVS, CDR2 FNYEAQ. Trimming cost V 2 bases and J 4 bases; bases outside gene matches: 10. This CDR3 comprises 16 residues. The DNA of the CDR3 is TGTGCCAGCAGCTTAAAACAGGGGCGCGACAGCACTGAAGCTTTCTTT. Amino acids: CASSLKQGRDSTEAFF. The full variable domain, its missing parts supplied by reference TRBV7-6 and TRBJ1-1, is GAGVSQSPRYKVTKRGQDVALRCDPISGHVSLYWYRQALGQGPEFLTYFNYEAQQDKSGLPNDRFSAERPEGSISTLTIQRTEQRDSAMYRCASSLKQGRDSTEAFFGQGTRLTVV.

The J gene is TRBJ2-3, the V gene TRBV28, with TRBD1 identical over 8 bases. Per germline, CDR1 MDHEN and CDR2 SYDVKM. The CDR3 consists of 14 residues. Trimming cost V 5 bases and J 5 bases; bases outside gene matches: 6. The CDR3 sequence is CASSPGQVLDTQYF. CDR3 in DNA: TGTGCCAGCAGTCCGGGACAGGTTTTAGATACGCAGTATTTT.

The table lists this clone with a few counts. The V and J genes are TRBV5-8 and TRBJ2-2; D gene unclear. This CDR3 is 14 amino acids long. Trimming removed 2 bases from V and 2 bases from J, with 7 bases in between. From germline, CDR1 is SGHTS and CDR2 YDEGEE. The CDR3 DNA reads TGTGCCAGCAGCTTTCCCCAAAACACCGGGGAGCTGTTTTTT. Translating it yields CASSFPQNTGELFF.

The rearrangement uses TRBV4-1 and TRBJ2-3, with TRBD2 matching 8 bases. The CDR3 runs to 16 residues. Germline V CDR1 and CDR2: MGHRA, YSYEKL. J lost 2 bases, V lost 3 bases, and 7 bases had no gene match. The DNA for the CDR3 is TGCGCCAGCAGCCATCCTGGACTAGCCCACACAGATACGCAGTATTTT. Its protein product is CASSHPGLAHTDTQYF.

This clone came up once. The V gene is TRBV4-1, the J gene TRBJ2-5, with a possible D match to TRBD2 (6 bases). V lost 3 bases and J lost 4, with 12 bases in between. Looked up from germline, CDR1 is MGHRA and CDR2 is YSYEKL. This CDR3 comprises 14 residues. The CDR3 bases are TGCGCCAGCAGCCACGGGGGAGGAGGAGAGACCCAGTACTTC. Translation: CASSHGGGGETQYF.

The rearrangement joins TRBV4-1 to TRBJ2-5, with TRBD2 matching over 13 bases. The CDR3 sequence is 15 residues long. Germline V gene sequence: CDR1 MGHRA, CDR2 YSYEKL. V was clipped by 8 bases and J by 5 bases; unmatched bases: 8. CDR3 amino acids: CASCTSGGAGETQYF. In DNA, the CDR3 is TGCGCCAGCTGCACTAGCGGGGGGGCTGGGGAGACCCAGTACTTC.

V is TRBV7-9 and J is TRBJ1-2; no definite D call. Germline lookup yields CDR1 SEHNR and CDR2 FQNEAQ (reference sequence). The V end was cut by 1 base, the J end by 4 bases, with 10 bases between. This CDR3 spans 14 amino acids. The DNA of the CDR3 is TGTGCCAGCAGCTTAGTCACGGCTTTCTATGGCTACACCTTC. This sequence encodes CASSLVTAFYGYTF. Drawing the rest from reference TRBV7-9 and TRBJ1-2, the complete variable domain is DTGVSQNPRHKITKRGQNVTFRCDPISEHNRLYWYRQTLGQGPEFLTYFQNEAQLEKSRLLSDRFSAERPKGSFSTLEIQRTEQGDSAMYLCASSLVTAFYGYTFGSGTRLTVV.